The clone carrying this TCR beta chain was counted a few times. No antigen is known for it. The authors ran a second PCR of 7 to 11 cycles using a sample-barcoded 5' primer and a J-beta primer mix. MiXCR, run by TCRdb on the 5' RACE reads, gives a single entry per CDR3 protein. The sample contains about 1.1 million distinct CDR3 sequences, less than 45% of which appear only once. The data were taken from a study of blood T cells in healthy people across ages. Broader study findings: Any changes in expanded clonotypes were possibly confounded, as donor CMV status remained unknown.

The CDR3 consists of 14 residues. V gave up 7 bases and J gave up 7 bases; unmatched junction bases: 8. Sequencing was done on a sample of blood. V usage is TRBV12-3 or TRBV12-4 and J usage is TRBJ1-2; 11 bases align to TRBD1. The origin of this receptor is a man younger than 30 in good health. The CDR3 spells CASNSGQGVRGYTF. CDR3 nucleotides: TGTGCCAGCAACTCGGGACAGGGGGTTCGTGGCTACACCTTC.